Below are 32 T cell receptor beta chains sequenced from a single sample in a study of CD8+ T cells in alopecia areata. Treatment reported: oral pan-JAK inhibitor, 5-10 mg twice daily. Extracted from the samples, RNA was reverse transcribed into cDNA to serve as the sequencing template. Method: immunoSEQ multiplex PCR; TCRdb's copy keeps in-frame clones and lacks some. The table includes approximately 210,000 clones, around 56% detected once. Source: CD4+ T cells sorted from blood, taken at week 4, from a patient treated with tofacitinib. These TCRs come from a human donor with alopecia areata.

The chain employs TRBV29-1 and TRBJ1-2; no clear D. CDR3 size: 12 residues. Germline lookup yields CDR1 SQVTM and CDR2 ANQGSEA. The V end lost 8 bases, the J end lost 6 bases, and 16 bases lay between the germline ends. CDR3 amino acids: CSRDEVSHGYTF. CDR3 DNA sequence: TGCAGCAGAGACGAGGTTTCCCATGGCTACACCTTC.

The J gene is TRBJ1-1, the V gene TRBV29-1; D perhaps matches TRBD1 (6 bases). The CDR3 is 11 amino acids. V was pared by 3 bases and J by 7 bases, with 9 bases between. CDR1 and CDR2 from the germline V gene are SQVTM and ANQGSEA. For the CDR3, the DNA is TGCAGCGTTGACAGGGGCCGTGAAGCTTTCTTT. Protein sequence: CSVDRGREAFF.

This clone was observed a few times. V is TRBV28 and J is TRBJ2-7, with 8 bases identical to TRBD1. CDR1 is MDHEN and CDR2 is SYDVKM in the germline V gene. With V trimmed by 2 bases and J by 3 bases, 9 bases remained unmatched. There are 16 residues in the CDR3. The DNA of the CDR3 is TGTGCCAGCAGTTTAGAGGGGCAGGGGGCGGACTACGAGCAGTACTTC. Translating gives CASSLEGQGADYEQYF.

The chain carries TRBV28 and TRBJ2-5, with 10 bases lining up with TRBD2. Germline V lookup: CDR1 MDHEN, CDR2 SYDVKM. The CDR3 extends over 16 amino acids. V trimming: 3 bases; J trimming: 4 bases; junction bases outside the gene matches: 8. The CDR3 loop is CASSFPLAGERETQYF. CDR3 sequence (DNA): TGTGCCAGCAGTTTCCCCCTAGCGGGGGAACGAGAGACCCAGTACTTC.

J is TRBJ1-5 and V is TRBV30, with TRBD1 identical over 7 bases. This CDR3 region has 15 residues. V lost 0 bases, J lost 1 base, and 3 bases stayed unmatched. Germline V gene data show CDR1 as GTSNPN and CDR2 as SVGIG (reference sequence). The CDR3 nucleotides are TGTGCCTGGAGTGTAGACAGGGCGAGCAATCAGCCCCAGCATTTT. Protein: CAWSVDRASNQPQHF.

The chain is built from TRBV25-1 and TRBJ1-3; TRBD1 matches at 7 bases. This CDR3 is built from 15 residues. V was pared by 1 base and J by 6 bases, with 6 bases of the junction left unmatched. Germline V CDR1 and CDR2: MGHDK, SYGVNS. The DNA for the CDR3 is TGTGCCAGCAGTGAATGGGACAGAAAGACAAACACCATATATTTT. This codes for CASSEWDRKTNTIYF. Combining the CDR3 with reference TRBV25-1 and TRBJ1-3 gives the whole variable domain EADIYQTPRYLVIGTGKKITLECSQTMGHDKMYWYQQDPGMELHLIHYSYGVNSTEKGDLSSESTVSRIRTEHFPLTLESARPSHTSQYLCASSEWDRKTNTIYFGEGSWLTVV.

The CDR3 protein is CASASPLGNQPQHF. The CDR3 DNA reads as TGTGCCAGCGCGAGTCCATTAGGCAATCAGCCCCAGCATTTT. The rearrangement uses TRBV2 and TRBJ1-5; D unresolved. Trimming pared 8 bases from V and 2 bases from J, leaving 13 bases between. This CDR3 spans 14 amino acids. CDR1 is SNHLY, CDR2 FYNNEI, per germline.

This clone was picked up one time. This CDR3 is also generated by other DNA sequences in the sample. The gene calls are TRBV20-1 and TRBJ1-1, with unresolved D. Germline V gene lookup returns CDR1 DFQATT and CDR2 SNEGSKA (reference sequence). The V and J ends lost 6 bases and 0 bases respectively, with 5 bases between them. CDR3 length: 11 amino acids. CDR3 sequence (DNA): TGCAGTGCCACTATGAACACTGAAGCTTTCTTT. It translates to CSATMNTEAFF.

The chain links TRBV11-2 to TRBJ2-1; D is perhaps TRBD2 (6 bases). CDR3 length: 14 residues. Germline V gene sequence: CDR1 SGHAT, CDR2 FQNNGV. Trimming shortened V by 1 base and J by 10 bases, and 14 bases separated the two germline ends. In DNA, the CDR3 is TGTGCCAGCAGCTTAGCTGGCGGGGTTAACGAGCAGTTCTTC. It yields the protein CASSLAGGVNEQFF.

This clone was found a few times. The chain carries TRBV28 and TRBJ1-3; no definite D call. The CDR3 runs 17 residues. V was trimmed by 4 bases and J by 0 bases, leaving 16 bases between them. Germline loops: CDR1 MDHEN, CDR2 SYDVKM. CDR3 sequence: CASSSAIRSNSGNTIYF. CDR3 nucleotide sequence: TGTGCCAGCAGTTCCGCAATCCGCTCAAACTCTGGAAACACCATATATTTT. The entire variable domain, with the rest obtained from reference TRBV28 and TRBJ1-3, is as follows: DVKVTQSSRYLVKRTGEKVFLECVQDMDHENMFWYRQDPGLGLRLIYFSYDVKMKEKGDIPEGYSVSREKKERFSLILESASTNQTSMYLCASSSAIRSNSGNTIYFGEGSWLTVV.

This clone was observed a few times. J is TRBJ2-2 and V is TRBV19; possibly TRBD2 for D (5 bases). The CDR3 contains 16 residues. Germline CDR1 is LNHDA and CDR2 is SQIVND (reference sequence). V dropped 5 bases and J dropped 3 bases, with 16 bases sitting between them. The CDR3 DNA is TGTGCCAGTAGTGACGCATGGGGAGTGGACACCGGGGAGCTGTTTTTT. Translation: CASSDAWGVDTGELFF.

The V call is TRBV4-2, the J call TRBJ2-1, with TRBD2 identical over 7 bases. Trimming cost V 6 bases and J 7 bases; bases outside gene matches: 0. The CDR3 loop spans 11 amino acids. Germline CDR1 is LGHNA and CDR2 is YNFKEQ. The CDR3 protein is CASRLANEQFF. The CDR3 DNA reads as TGTGCCAGCAGACTAGCGAATGAGCAGTTCTTC.

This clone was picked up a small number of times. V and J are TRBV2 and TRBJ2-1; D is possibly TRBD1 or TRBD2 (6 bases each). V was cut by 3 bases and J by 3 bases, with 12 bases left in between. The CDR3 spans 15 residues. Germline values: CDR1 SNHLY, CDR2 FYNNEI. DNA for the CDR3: TGTGCCAGCAGTGAGCGACTAGGGGGCTACAATGAGCAGTTCTTC. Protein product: CASSERLGGYNEQFF.

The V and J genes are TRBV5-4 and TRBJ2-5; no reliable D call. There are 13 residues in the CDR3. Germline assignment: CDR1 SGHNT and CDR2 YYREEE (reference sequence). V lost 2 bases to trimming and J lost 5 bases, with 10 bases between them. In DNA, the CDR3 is TGTGCCAGCAGCTTCTGGGCGACGGAGACCCAGTACTTC. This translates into CASSFWATETQYF.

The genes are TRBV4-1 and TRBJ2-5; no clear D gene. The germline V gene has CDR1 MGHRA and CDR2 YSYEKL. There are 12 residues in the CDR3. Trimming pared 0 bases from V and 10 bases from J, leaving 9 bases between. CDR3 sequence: CASSQDPRNQYF. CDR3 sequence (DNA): TGCGCCAGCAGCCAAGATCCGAGGAACCAGTACTTC.

The CDR3 region has the DNA TGTGCCAGCAGCCAAGATCCGCTGGCGGGGGCTGGGGGAGATACGCAGTATTTT. Translated: CASSQDPLAGAGGDTQYF. V gene TRBV4-2 combines with J gene TRBJ2-3; tentative D call: TRBD2 (7 bases). The CDR3 has 18 residues. In germline, CDR1 is LGHNA, CDR2 YNFKEQ. V lost 0 bases, J lost 5 bases, and 21 bases lay in between.

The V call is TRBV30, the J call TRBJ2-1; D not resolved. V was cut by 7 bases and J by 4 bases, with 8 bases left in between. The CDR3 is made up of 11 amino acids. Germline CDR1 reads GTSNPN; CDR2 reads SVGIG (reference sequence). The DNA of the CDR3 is TGTGCCTCGTATCAATACAATGAGCAGTTCTTC. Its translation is CASYQYNEQFF.

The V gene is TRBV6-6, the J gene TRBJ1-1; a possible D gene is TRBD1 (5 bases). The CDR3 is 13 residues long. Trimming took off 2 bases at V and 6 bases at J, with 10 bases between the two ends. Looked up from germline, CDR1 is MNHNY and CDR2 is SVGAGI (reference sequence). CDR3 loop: CASSYRWGAEAFF. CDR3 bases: TGTGCCAGCAGTTACCGTTGGGGGGCTGAAGCTTTCTTT.

CDR3 nucleotide sequence: TGTGCCTGGAGTTTACCCCAGCGGGGGGGCTGGTACAATGAGCAGTTCTTC. Protein: CAWSLPQRGGWYNEQFF. This sequence joins TRBV30 and TRBJ2-1, with 10 bases that match TRBD2. Germline V lookup: CDR1 GTSNPN, CDR2 SVGIG (reference sequence). This CDR3 contains 17 residues. Trimming took 2 bases from V and 4 from J; bases not matched to a gene: 11.

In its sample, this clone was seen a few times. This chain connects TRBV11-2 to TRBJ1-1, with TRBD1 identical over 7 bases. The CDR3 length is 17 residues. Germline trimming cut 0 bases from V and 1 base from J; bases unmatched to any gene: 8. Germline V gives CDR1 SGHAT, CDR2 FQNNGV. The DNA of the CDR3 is TGTGCCAGCAGCTTAGATTTGGGCCAGGGGGAGAACACTGAAGCTTTCTTT. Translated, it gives CASSLDLGQGENTEAFF. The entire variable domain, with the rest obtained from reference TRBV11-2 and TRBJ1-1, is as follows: EAGVAQSPRYKIIEKRQSVAFWCNPISGHATLYWYQQILGQGPKLLIQFQNNGVVDDSQLPKDRFSAERLKGVDSTLKIQPAKLEDSAVYLCASSLDLGQGENTEAFFGQGTRLTVV.

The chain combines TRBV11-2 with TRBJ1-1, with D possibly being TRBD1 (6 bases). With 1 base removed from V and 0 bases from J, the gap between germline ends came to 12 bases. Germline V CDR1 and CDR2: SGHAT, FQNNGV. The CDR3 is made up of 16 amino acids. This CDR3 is CASSLAFGGVNTEAFF. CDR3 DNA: TGTGCCAGCAGCTTAGCGTTCGGGGGCGTGAACACTGAAGCTTTCTTT.

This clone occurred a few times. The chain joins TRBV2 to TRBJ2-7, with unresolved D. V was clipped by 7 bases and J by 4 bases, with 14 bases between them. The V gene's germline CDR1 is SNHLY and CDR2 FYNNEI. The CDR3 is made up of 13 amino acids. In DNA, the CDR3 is TGTGCCAGCACAATGGCCACCCCTTACGAGCAGTACTTC. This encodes CASTMATPYEQYF.

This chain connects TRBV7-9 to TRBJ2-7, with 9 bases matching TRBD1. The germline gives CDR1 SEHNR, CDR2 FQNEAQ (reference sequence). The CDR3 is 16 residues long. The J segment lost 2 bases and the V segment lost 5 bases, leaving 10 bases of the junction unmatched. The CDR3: CASSPKPRDRAYEQYF. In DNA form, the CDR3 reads TGTGCCAGCAGCCCCAAGCCCCGGGACAGGGCCTACGAGCAGTACTTC.

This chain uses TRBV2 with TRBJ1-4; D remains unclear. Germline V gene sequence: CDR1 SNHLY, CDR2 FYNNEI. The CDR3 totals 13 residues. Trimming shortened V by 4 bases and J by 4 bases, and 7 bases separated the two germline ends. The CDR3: CASSGQSNEKLFF. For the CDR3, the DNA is TGTGCCAGCAGTGGTCAGAGTAATGAAAAACTGTTTTTT. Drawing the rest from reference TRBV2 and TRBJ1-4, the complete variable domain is EPEVTQTPSHQVTQMGQEVILRCVPISNHLYFYWYRQILGQKVEFLVSFYNNEISEKSEIFDDQFSVERPDGSNFTLKIRSTKLEDSAMYFCASSGQSNEKLFFGSGTQLSVL.

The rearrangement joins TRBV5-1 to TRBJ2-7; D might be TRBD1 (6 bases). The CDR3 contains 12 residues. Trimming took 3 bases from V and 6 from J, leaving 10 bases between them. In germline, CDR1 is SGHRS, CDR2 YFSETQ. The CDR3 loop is CASSYGQSEQYF. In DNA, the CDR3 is TGCGCCAGCAGCTACGGACAGAGCGAGCAGTACTTC.

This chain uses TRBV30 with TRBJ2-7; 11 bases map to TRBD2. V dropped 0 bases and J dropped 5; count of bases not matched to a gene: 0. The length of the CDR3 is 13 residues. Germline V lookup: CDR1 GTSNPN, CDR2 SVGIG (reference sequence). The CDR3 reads CAWSVLAGDEQYF. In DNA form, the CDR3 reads TGTGCCTGGAGTGTACTAGCGGGGGACGAGCAGTACTTC.

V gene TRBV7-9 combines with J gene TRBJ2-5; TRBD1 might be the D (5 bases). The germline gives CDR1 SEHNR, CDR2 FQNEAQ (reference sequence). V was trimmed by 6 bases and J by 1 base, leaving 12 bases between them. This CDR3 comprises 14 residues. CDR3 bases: TGTGCCAGCAGTCTGGGGCAGACCCAAGAGACCCAGTACTTC. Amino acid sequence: CASSLGQTQETQYF.

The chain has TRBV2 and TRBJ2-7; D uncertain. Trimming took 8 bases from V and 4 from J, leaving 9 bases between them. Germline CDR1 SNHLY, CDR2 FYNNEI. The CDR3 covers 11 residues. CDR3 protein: CASRKTYEQYF. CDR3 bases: TGTGCCAGCCGGAAGACTTACGAGCAGTACTTC.

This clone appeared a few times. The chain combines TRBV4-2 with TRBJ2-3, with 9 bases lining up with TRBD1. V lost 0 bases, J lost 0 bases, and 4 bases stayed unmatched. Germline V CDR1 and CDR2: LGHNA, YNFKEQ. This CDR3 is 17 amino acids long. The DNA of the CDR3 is TGTGCCAGCAGCCAAGACCCCACAGGGGGCAGCACAGATACGCAGTATTTT. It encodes CASSQDPTGGSTDTQYF.

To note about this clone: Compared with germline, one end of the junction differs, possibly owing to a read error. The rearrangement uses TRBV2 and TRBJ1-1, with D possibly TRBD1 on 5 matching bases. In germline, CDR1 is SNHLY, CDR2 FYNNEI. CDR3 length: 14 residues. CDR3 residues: CASSFTGGPREAFF. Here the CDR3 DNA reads TGCGCCAGCAGTTTTACAGGTGGGCCCCGGGAGGCTTTCTTT.

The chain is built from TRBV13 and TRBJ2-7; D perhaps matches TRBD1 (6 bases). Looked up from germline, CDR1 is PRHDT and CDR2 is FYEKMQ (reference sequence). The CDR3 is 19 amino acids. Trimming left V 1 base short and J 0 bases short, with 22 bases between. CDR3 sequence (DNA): TGTGCCAGCAGCTTAGTATTGAGGATCGGCAGGGGCCTCTCCTACGAGCAGTACTTC. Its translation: CASSLVLRIGRGLSYEQYF. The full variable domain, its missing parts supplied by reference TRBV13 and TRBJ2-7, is AAGVIQSPRHLIKEKRETATLKCYPIPRHDTVYWYQQGPGQDPQFLISFYEKMQSDKGSIPDRFSAQQFSDYHSELNMSSLELGDSALYFCASSLVLRIGRGLSYEQYFGPGTRLTVT.

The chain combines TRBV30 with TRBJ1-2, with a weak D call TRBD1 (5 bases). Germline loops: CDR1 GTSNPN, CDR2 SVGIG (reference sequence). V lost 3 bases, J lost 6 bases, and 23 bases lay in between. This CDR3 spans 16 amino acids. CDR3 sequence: CAWSPPWGTPRDGYTF. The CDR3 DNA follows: TGTGCCTGGAGCCCCCCGTGGGGGACTCCTAGGGATGGCTACACCTTC.